A single TCR beta chain is shown here with its context. These data belong to a study of T cell responses to AZD1222 COVID-19 vaccine. This CDR3 is built from 12 residues. V lost 5 bases to trimming and J lost 2 bases, with 6 bases between them. Repertoires were generated with immunoSEQ multiplex PCR, while TCRdb's copy carries only in-frame clones and drops some. The profile shows around 96,000 clones, approximately 90% of them singletons. The genes are TRBV12-3 or TRBV12-4 and TRBJ1-2; no clear D. The source was peripheral blood, collected 28 days after the second AZD1222 dose. The receptor was isolated from an adult who received the AZD1222 COVID-19 vaccine. CDR3: CASSPLNYGYTF. The CDR3 DNA is TGTGCCAGCAGTCCCCTGAACTATGGCTACACCTTC.